This TCR beta chain was sequenced for a study of blood T cell repertoires in COVID-19. Across the whole study: Whether acute or convalescent, the COVID-19 samples came from the United States, Italy and Spain. In each case, the material was cDNA or gDNA derived from T cells, B-cell-depleted T cells, or PBMCs.

Per the original data handling: How many nucleated cells were present was estimated from reference gene primer amplification. The assay was immunoSEQ multiplex PCR, and TCRdb's table has in-frame clones only and misses some. For V, J and clone size, that table is used; D and trimming come from the DNA. The sample holds 310,000 or so clones, roughly 87% seen once. The clonotype comes from a woman in her 50s who had recovered from COVID-19. The sample comprised peripheral blood.

The chain's CDR3 is CASSPSTGGNYEQYF. The CDR3 DNA is TGTGCCAGCTCACCCTCGACAGGGGGGAACTACGAGCAGTACTTC. This rearrangement joins TRBV18 to TRBJ2-7; 9 positions agree with TRBD1. With 3 bases clipped from V and 3 bases from J, the junction kept 6 bases outside the gene matches. The CDR3 covers 15 residues. Per the germline V gene, CDR1 is KGHSH and CDR2 is LQKENI.